This TCR beta chain was sequenced in a study of early T cells in non-severe SARS-CoV-2 infection. Via MiXCR, TCRdb re-called the 5' RACE reads, giving one row per CDR3 protein. The sample carries some 57,000 distinct CDR3 sequences, around 9.3% recorded once. This clonotype occurred a few times. Germline-derived CDR1 and CDR2 are SGHKS and YYEKEE (reference sequence). The CDR3 is 16 amino acids. The clonotype originates from an adult who was a healthcare worker with PCR-confirmed SARS-CoV-2 infection or an uninfected control (not recorded which). The sample was whole blood, taken at baseline. The chain couples TRBV5-5 to TRBJ2-7; 7 bases map to TRBD2. The CDR3 protein is CASTLGLAASSYEQYF. The CDR3 DNA is TGTGCATCCACCTTGGGGCTAGCGGCTAGCTCCTACGAGCAGTACTTC.